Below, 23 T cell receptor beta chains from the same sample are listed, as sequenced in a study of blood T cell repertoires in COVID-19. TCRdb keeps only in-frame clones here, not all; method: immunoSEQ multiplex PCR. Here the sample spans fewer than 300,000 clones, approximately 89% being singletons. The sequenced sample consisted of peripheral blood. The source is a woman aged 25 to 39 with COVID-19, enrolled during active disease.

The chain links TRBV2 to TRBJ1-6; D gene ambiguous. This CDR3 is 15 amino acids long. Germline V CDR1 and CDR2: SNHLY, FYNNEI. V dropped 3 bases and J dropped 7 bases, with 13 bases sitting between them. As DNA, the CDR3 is TGTGCCAGCAGTGAGGGCCCCGGAGGGAATTCACCCCTCCACTTT. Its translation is CASSEGPGGNSPLHF.

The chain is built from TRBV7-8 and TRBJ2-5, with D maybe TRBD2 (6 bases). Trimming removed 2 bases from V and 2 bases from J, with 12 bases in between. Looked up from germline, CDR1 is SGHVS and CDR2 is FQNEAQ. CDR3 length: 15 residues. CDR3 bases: TGTGCCAGCAGCTTAAATCTAGGAGGGCAAGAGACCCAGTACTTC. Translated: CASSLNLGGQETQYF.

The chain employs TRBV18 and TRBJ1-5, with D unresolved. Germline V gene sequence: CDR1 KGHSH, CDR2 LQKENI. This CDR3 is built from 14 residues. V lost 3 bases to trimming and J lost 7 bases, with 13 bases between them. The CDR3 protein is CASSPNTVGQPQHF. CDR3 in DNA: TGTGCCAGCTCACCTAATACAGTAGGACAGCCCCAGCATTTT.

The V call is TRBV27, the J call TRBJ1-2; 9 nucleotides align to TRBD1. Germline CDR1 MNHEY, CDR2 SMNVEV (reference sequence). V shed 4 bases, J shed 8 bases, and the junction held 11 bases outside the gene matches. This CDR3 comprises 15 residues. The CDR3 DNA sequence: TGTGCCAGCAGTTCGACGGACAGGGGATGGCAGGGCTACACCTTC. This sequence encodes CASSSTDRGWQGYTF.

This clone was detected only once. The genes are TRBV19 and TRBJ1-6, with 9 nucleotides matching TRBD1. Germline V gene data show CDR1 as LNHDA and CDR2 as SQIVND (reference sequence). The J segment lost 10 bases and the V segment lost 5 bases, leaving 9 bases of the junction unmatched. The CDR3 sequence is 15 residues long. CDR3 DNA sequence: TGTGCCAGTAGTCTCCGTCGGGACAGGGACTCACCCCTCCACTTT. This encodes CASSLRRDRDSPLHF.

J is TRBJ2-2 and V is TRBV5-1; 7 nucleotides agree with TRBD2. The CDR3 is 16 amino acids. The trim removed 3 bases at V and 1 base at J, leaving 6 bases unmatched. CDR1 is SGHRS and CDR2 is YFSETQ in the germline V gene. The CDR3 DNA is TGCGCCAGCAGCTCTCCACAGCGGGAGAACACCGGGGAGCTGTTTTTT. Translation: CASSSPQRENTGELFF.

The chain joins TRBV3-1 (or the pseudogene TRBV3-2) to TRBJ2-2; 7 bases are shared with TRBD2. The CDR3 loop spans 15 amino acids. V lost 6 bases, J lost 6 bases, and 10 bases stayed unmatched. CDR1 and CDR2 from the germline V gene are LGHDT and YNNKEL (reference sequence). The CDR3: CASSFRGLIAGELFF. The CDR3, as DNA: TGTGCCAGCAGTTTTAGGGGACTAATCGCCGGGGAGCTGTTTTTT.

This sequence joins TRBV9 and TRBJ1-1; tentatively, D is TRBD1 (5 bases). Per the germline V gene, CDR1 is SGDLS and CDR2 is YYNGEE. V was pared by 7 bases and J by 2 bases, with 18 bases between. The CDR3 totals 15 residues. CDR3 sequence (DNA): TGTGCCAGCTCTCCCTCGGGACTACAAAACACTGAAGCTTTCTTT. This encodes CASSPSGLQNTEAFF.

The CDR3 is CASSFLSRSTYNEQFF. The CDR3 DNA follows: TGTGCCAGCAGCTTTTTGAGTCGGAGCACCTACAATGAGCAGTTCTTC. This chain links TRBV7-2 with TRBJ2-1; D not certain. This CDR3 spans 16 amino acids. Germline loops: CDR1 SGHTA, CDR2 FQGNSA. The germline V and J ends were trimmed by 3 bases and 2 bases, with 14 bases remaining between them.

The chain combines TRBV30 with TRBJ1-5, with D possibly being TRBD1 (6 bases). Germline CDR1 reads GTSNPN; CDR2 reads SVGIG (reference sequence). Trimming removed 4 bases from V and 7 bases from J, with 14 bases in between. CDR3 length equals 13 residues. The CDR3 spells CAWKKGDHQPQHF. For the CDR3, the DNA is TGTGCCTGGAAAAAGGGGGACCACCAGCCCCAGCATTTT. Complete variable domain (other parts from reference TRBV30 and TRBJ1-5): SQTIHQWPATLVQPVGSPLSLECTVEGTSNPNLYWYRQAAGRGLQLLFYSVGIGQISSEVPQNLSASRPQDRQFILSSKKLLLSDSGFYLCAWKKGDHQPQHFGDGTRLSIL.

CDR3 residues: CASSEGQGYGYTF. The CDR3 DNA reads TGTGCCAGCAGCGAGGGACAGGGCTATGGCTACACCTTC. V usage is TRBV11-2 and J usage is TRBJ1-2; 9 bases are shared with TRBD1. Per the germline V gene, CDR1 is SGHAT and CDR2 is FQNNGV. CDR3 size: 13 residues. J lost 4 bases, V lost 5 bases, and 2 bases had no gene match.

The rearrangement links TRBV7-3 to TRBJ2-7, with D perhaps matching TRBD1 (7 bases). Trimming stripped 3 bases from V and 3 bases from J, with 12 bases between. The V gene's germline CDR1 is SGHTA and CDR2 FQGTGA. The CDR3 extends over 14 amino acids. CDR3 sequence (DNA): TGTGCCAGCAGCTTCGCAGGGGGGAACTACGAGCAGTACTTC. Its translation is CASSFAGGNYEQYF.

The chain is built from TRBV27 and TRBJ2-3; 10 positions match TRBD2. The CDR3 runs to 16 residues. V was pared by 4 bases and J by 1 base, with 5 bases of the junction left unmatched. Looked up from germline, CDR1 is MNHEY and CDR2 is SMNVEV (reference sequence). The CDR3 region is CASSSSSGSGTDTQYF. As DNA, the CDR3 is TGTGCCAGCAGTTCCTCTAGCGGGAGTGGCACAGATACGCAGTATTTT.

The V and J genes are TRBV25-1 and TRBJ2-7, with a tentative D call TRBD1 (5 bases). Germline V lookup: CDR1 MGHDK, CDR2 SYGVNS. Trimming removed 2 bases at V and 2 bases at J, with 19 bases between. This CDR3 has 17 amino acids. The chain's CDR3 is CASSEPEGAGLPYEQYF. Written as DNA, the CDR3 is TGTGCCAGCAGTGAACCAGAAGGGGCAGGGCTACCCTACGAGCAGTACTTC.

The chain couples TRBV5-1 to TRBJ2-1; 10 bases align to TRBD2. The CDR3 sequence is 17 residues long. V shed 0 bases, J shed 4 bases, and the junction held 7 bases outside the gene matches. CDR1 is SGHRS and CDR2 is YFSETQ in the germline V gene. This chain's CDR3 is CASSLGLAGVGYNEQFF. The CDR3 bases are TGCGCCAGCAGCTTGGGGCTAGCGGGAGTAGGGTACAATGAGCAGTTCTTC.

The CDR3 protein is CSAYSGTSNTEAFF. CDR3 nucleotide sequence: TGCAGCGCCTACTCCGGGACATCGAACACTGAAGCTTTCTTT. The V call is TRBV29-1, the J call TRBJ1-1, with a possible D match to TRBD1 (6 bases). The CDR3 loop spans 14 amino acids. The V gene's germline CDR1 is SQVTM and CDR2 ANQGSEA. Trimming took 7 bases from V and 1 from J, leaving 16 bases between them.

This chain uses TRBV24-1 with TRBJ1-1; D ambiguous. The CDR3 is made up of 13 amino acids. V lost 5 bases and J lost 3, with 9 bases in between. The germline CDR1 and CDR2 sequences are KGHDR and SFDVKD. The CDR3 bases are TGTGCCACCAGTGTTTCAGGCCACACTGAAGCTTTCTTT. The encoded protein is CATSVSGHTEAFF.

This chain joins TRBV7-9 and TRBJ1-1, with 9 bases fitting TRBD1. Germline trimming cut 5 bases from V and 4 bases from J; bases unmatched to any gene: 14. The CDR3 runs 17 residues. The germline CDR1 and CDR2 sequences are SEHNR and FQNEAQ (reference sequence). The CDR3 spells CASSPKGQGGFSTEAFF. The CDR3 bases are TGTGCCAGCAGCCCGAAGGGACAGGGAGGCTTTAGCACTGAAGCTTTCTTT.

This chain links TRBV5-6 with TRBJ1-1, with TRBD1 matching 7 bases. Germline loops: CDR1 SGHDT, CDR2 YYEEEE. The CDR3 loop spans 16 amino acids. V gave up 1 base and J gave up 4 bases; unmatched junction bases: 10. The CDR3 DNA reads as TGTGCCAGCAGCTTGTTAAGGGGGCGGTGGGGCACTGAAGCTTTCTTT. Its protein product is CASSLLRGRWGTEAFF.

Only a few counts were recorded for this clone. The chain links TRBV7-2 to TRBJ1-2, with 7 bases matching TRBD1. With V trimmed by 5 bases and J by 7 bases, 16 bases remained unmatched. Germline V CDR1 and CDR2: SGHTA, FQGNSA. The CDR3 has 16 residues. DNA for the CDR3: TGTGCCAGCAGCCAAACCTCCGGGACAGCTCTGTCTGGCTACACCTTC. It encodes CASSQTSGTALSGYTF. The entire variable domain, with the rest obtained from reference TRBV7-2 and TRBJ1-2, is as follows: GAGVSQSPSNKVTEKGKDVELRCDPISGHTALYWYRQSLGQGLEFLIYFQGNSAPDKSGLPSDRFSAERTGGSVSTLTIQRTQQEDSAVYLCASSQTSGTALSGYTFGSGTRLTVV.

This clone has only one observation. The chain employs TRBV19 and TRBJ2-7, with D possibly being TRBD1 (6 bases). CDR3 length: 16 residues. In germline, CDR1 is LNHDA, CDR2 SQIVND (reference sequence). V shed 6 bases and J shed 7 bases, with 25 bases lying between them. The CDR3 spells CASSPKPQGPLVEQYF. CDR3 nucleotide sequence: TGTGCCAGTAGCCCCAAACCCCAGGGGCCCTTAGTGGAGCAGTACTTC. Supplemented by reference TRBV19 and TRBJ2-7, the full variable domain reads DGGITQSPKYLFRKEGQNVTLSCEQNLNHDAMYWYRQDPGQGLRLIYYSQIVNDFQKGDIAEGYSVSREKKESFPLTVTSAQKNPTAFYLCASSPKPQGPLVEQYFGPGTRLTVT.

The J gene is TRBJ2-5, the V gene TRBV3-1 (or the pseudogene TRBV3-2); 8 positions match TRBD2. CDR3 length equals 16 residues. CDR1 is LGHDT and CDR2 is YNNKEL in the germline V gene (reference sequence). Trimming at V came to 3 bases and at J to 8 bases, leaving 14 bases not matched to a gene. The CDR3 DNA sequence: TGTGCCAGCAGCCATACCAGCGGGGGTAACAAGAGAACCCAGTACTTC. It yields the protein CASSHTSGGNKRTQYF.

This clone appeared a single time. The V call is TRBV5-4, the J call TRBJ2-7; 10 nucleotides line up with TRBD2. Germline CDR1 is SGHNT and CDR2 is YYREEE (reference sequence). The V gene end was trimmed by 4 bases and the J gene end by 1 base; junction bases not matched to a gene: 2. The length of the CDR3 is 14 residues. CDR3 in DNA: TGTGCCAGCAGCCGTAGCGGGAGGTCCTACGAGCAGTACTTC. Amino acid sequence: CASSRSGRSYEQYF.